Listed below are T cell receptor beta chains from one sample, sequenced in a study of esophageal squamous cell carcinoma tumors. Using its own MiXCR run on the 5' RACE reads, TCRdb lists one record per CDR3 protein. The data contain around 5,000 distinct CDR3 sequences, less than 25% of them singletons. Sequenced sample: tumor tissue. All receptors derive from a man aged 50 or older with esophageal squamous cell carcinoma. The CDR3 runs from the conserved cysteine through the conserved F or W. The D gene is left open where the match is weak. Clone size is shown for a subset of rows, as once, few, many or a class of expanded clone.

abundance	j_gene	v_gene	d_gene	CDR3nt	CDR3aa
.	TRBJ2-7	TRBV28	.	TGTGCCAGCAGCCCGCGGGTACAGAGTACCTACGAGCAGTACTTC	CASSPRVQSTYEQYF
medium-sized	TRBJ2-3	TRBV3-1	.	TGTGCCAGCAGCCAAGAGGGGACGGCTGCGGCAGATACGCAGTATTTT	CASSQEGTAAADTQYF
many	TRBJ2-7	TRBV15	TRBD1	TGTGCCACCAGCAGAGAAAGGACAGGAAGCTCCTACGAGCAGTACTTC	CATSRERTGSSYEQYF
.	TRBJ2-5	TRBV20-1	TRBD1	TGCAGTGCTAGGGGGGACAGGGGGTTGGTAGAGACCCAGTACTTC	CSARGDRGLVETQYF
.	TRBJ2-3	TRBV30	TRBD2	TGTGCCTGGAGTAGACTAGCGGGAGGGTCAGATACGCAGTATTTT	CAWSRLAGGSDTQYF
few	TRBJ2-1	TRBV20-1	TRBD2	TGCAGTGCTAAAGGACTAGGCATTAATGAGCAGTTCTTC	CSAKGLGINEQFF
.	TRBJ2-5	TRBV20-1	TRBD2	TGCAGTGGGACGAGCGGGAGAGAGACCCAGTACTTC	CSGTSGRETQYF
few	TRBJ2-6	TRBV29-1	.	TGCAGCGTTGGGTTTAGTGGGGCCAACGTCCTGACTTTC	CSVGFSGANVLTF
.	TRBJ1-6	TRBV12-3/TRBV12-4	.	TGTGCCAGCACCCTGGGGTCGGGCTCACCCCTCCACTTT	CASTLGSGSPLHF
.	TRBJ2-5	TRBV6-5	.	TGTGCCAGCAGGATGGCGGGCATTGGAGAGACCCAGTACTTC	CASRMAGIGETQYF
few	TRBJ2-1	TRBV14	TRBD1	TGTGCCAGCAGCTCTAATCCGGGACAGACGTCCTACAATGAGCAGTTCTTC	CASSSNPGQTSYNEQFF
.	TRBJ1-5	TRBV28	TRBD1	TGTGCCACCAGGGACAGGGGGTTTAGCAATCAGCCCCAGCATTTT	CATRDRGFSNQPQHF
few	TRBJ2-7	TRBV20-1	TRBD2	TGCAGTGCCATTGGACTAGCGGGAGGGTGGGTATACGAGCAGTACTTC	CSAIGLAGGWVYEQYF
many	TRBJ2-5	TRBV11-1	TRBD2	TGTGCCAGCAGCTTAGGGCAAGCGGGAGTGGCGGAGACCCAGTACTTC	CASSLGQAGVAETQYF
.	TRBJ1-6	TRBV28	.	TGTGCCAGCAGTTTACTTGTTGGGGGTTCACCCCTCCACTTT	CASSLLVGGSPLHF
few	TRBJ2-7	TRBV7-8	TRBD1	TGTGCCAGCAGCCGGGCCCGGGACAGTTCCTACGAGCAGTACTTC	CASSRARDSSYEQYF
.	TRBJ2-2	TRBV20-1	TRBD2	TGCAGTGCTGGCCGCCCGGGGCTAGCGGGAGTAGGAGGGGAGCTGTTTTTT	CSAGRPGLAGVGGELFF
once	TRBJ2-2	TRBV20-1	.	TGCAGTGTTCATCCGAGGGGAACCAGGGAGCTGTTTTTT	CSVHPRGTRELFF
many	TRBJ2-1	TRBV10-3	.	TGTGCCACCTCAGAGTGGGCCTACAATGAGCAGTTCTTC	CATSEWAYNEQFF
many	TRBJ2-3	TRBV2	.	TGTGCCGGACGGCGGGACACAGATACGCAGTATTTT	CAGRRDTDTQYF
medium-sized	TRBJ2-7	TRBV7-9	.	TGTGCCAGCAGCCGACAGGCAAGCTCCTACGAGCAGTACTTC	CASSRQASSYEQYF
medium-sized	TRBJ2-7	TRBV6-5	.	TGTGCCAGCAGTTACTCTGGAGGGAGTGACTACGAGCAGTACTTC	CASSYSGGSDYEQYF
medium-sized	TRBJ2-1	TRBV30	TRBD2	TGTGCCTGGAGTACATGGACTAGCGGGAGAGGTGAGCAGTTCTTC	CAWSTWTSGRGEQFF
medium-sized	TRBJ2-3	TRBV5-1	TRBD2	TGCGCCAGCAGCTTGCCGAGGACTAGCGAGATCACAGATACGCAGTATTTT	CASSLPRTSEITDTQYF
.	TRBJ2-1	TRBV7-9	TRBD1	TGTGCCAGCAGCTCCGACAGGGGGCGCGGGAATGAGCAGTTCTTC	CASSSDRGRGNEQFF
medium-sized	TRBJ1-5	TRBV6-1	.	TGTGCCAGCAGGGGACCCCTCACAGGTCAGCCCCAGCATTTT	CASRGPLTGQPQHF
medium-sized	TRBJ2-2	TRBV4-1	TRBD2	TGCGCCAGCGCCCGCCCGACTAGCGGGATTAGTGACACCGGGGAGCTGTTTTTT	CASARPTSGISDTGELFF
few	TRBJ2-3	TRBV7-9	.	TGTGCCAGCAGCCCCTTGAGCACAGATACGCAGTATTTT	CASSPLSTDTQYF
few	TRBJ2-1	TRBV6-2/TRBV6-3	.	TGTGCCAGCAGTTACTCGAAAAGCAATGAGCAGTTCTTC	CASSYSKSNEQFF
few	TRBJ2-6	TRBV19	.	TGTGCCAGCCTGGGGGGCTCTGGGGCCAACGTCCTGACTTTC	CASLGGSGANVLTF
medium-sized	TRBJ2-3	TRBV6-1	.	TGTGCCAGCAGTCTAGCTGGTGATACGCAGTATTTT	CASSLAGDTQYF
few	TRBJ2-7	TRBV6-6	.	TGTGCCACCCTTAAGGGGGACGATTACGAGCAGTACTTC	CATLKGDDYEQYF
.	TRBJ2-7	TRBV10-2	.	TGCGCCAGCAGCCGGAGGGTTCCCTACGAGCAGTACTTC	CASSRRVPYEQYF
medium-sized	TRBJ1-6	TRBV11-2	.	TGTGCCAGCAGCTTAAGAGGGCTGAGCTCCTATAATTCACCCCTCCACTTT	CASSLRGLSSYNSPLHF
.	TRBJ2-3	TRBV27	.	TGTGCCAGCTCGGGTGGGGGGGGCGATACGCAGTATTTT	CASSGGGGDTQYF
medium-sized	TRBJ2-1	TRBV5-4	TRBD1	TGTGCCAGCAGCGTAGACAGGGTTGTTATGAATGAGCAGTTCTTC	CASSVDRVVMNEQFF
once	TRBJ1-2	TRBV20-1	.	TGCAGTGCCCCCCCGAATCACGATGGCTACACCTTC	CSAPPNHDGYTF
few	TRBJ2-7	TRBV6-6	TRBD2	TGTGCCAGCACTAGACTAGCGTCCTACGAGCAGTACTTC	CASTRLASYEQYF
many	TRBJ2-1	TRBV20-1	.	TGCAGTGCTAGCCCCGGGGTCATTGACAATGAGCAGTTCTTC	CSASPGVIDNEQFF
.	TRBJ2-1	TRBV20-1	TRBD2	TGCAGTGCTAACTTGGATAGCGGGAGGGCCGGGAATGAGCAGTTCTTC	CSANLDSGRAGNEQFF
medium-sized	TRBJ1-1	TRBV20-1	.	TGCAGTGGTACGACGGCGAACACTGAAGCTTTCTTT	CSGTTANTEAFF